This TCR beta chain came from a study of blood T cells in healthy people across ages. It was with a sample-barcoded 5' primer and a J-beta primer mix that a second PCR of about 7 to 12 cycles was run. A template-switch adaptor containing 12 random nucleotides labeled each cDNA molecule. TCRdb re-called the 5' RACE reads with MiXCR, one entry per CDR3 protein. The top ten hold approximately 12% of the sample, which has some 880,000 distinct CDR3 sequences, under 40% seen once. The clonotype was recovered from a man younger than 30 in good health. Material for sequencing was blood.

As DNA, the CDR3 is TGCAGCGCAACGGACAGCTCGACTGAAGCTTTCTTT. It specifies CSATDSSTEAFF. The chain links TRBV29-1 to TRBJ1-1; D may be TRBD1 (6 bases). Deletions cut 7 bases from V and 5 bases from J, with 14 bases between. Germline lookup yields CDR1 SQVTM and CDR2 ANQGSEA. The CDR3 is 12 residues long.